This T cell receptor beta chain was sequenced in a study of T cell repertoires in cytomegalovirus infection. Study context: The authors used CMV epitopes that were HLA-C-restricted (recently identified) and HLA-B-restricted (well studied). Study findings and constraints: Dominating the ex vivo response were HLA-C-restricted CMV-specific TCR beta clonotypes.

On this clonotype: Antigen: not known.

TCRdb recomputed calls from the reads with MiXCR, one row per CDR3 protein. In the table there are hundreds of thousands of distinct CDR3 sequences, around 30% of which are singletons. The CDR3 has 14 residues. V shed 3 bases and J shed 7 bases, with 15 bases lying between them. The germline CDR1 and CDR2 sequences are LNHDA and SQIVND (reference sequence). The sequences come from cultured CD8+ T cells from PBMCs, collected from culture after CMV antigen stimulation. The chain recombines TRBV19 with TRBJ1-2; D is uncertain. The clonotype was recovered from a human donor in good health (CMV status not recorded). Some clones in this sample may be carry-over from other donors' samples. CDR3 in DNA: TGTGCCAGTAGTATGTGGGCCGGGGATCGTGGCTACACCTTC. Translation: CASSMWAGDRGYTF.